The 26 T cell receptor beta chains presented below share a single source sample, sequenced in a study of shared clonotypes between healthy human individuals. Profiled with immunoSEQ multiplex PCR; TCRdb holds only in-frame clones, not every one. The repertoire consists of fewer than 600,000 clones, with around 78% occurring once and the leading ten covering about 12%. Sequenced input: PBMCs. These receptors originate from a woman aged 35 to 49 in good health. Some clones in this sample may be carry-over from other donors' samples.

The V and J genes are TRBV7-2 and TRBJ1-5; 7 nucleotides agree with TRBD1. In germline, CDR1 is SGHTA, CDR2 FQGNSA. With 5 bases clipped from V and 2 bases from J, the junction kept 3 bases outside the gene matches. The CDR3 is 14 residues long. The CDR3: CASSKTGGNQPQHF. The CDR3 coding sequence is TGTGCCAGCAGCAAAACAGGGGGCAATCAGCCCCAGCATTTT.

The J gene is TRBJ2-2, the V gene TRBV2, with D maybe TRBD1 (7 bases). V shed 4 bases and J shed 5 bases, with 14 bases lying between them. CDR1 SNHLY and CDR2 FYNNEI come from the germline V gene. The CDR3 covers 15 residues. For the CDR3, the DNA is TGTGCCAGCAGTGGTGGCAGGGGGGATACCGGGGAGCTGTTTTTT. Its protein product is CASSGGRGDTGELFF.

This clone was detected a few times. A far larger clone is just one base off, so this is likely a read error. This sample also contains other DNA sequences that code for the same CDR3. CDR3 sequence reads: CAWSGSNQPQHF. CDR3 nucleotide sequence: TGTGCCTGGAGCGGTAGCAATCAGCCCCAGCATTTT. The rearrangement joins TRBV30 to TRBJ1-5; the D is unclear. V shed 3 bases and J shed 0 bases, with 3 bases lying between them. The CDR3 consists of 12 residues. Germline V gene lookup returns CDR1 GTSNPN and CDR2 SVGIG (reference sequence).

The chain recombines TRBV4-1 with TRBJ2-7, with TRBD2 matching 12 bases. Germline V gives CDR1 MGHRA, CDR2 YSYEKL. J was trimmed by 4 bases and V by 4 bases; bases with no gene match: 5. This CDR3 region has 15 residues. CDR3: CASSRRLAGDYEQYF. The CDR3 nucleotides read TGCGCCAGCAGCCGGAGACTAGCGGGAGATTACGAGCAGTACTTC.

The genes are TRBV27 and TRBJ1-5, with D perhaps TRBD1 (5 bases). The V end was cut by 2 bases, the J end by 7 bases, with 12 bases between. The germline V gene encodes CDR1 MNHEY and CDR2 SMNVEV (reference sequence). This CDR3 has 14 residues. CDR3 in amino acids: CASSLQGFGQPQHF. The CDR3 DNA sequence: TGTGCCAGCAGTTTACAGGGATTTGGCCAGCCCCAGCATTTT.

This chain joins TRBV7-3 and TRBJ2-1; the D is unclear. V was shortened by 2 bases and J by 3 bases, with 5 bases between the two germline ends. Germline CDR1 reads SGHTA; CDR2 reads FQGTGA. CDR3 length: 13 amino acids. In nucleotides, the CDR3 is TGTGCCAGCAGCTTACAGGTCTACAATGAGCAGTTCTTC. Translating it yields CASSLQVYNEQFF.

DNA for the CDR3: TGTGCCAGCAGTTTGATGAGGGGCGAGCAGTACTTC. Amino acids: CASSLMRGEQYF. V and J are TRBV28 and TRBJ2-7, with D possibly being TRBD1 or TRBD2 (5 bases each). This CDR3 comprises 12 residues. Germline values: CDR1 MDHEN, CDR2 SYDVKM. Trimming took 3 bases from V and 6 from J, leaving 9 bases between them.

The count of this clone is one. This chain uses TRBV21-1 with TRBJ2-1. TRBV21-1 is given as a pseudogene. The length of the CDR3 is 12 residues. In DNA form, the CDR3 reads TGTGCCAGCAGCGTTAAGGTGTTTGAGCAGTTCTTC. This sequence encodes CASSVKVFEQFF.

As to this clone: A far larger clone is a single base away, which makes a read error likely. The chain is built from TRBV6-1 and TRBJ2-6, with D perhaps matching TRBD1 or TRBD2 (5 bases each). Germline values: CDR1 MNHNS, CDR2 SASEGT. This CDR3 contains 16 residues. This CDR3 is CASSELDFSGANILTF. Here the CDR3 DNA reads TGTGCCAGCAGTGAATTGGACTTCTCTGGGGCCAACATCCTGACTTTC.

This clone was recorded only once. The chain is built from TRBV7-2 and TRBJ2-7; no clear D gene. V was cut by 6 bases and J by 2 bases, with 17 bases left in between. The germline V gene has CDR1 SGHTA and CDR2 FQGNSA. The CDR3 sequence is 15 residues long. This CDR3 is CASSFLRYSPYEQYF. CDR3 sequence (DNA): TGTGCCAGCAGTTTCCTCCGCTACTCACCCTACGAGCAGTACTTC.

This clone was picked up a small number of times. In DNA, the CDR3 is TGTGCCAGCAGCCCGCTCGGACCCCTCTACAATGAGCAGTTCTTC. Translating it yields CASSPLGPLYNEQFF. This chain connects TRBV7-9 to TRBJ2-1; no firm D call. The CDR3 loop spans 15 amino acids. V was clipped by 5 bases and J by 3 bases, with 14 bases between them. Germline assignment: CDR1 SEHNR and CDR2 FQNEAQ (reference sequence).

Turning to this clone: Other nucleotide sequences in the sample specify the same CDR3. The V and J genes are TRBV6-5 and TRBJ1-5; a weak D match, TRBD1 (5 bases). Trimming pared 0 bases from V and 5 bases from J, leaving 8 bases between. From germline, CDR1 is MNHEY and CDR2 SVGAGI. The CDR3 spans 14 residues. CDR3 bases: TGTGCCAGCAGTTACTCGGGGGGGGATCAGCCCCAGCATTTT. It encodes CASSYSGGDQPQHF.

This rearrangement joins TRBV20-1 to TRBJ2-1; D is unresolved. V was cut by 4 bases and J by 5 bases, with 3 bases left in between. CDR1 DFQATT and CDR2 SNEGSKA come from the germline V gene (reference sequence). CDR3 length equals 10 residues. The CDR3 DNA reads as TGCAGTGCTACTAACAATGAGCAGTTCTTC. This codes for CSATNNEQFF.

The chain employs TRBV7-9 and TRBJ2-5; TRBD2 agrees at 12 bases. This CDR3 is 16 amino acids long. J lost 2 bases, V lost 7 bases, and 8 bases had no gene match. Germline assignment: CDR1 SEHNR and CDR2 FQNEAQ (reference sequence). CDR3 DNA: TGTGCCAGCACCCCAGGACTAGCGGGGATACAAGAGACCCAGTACTTC. Residues: CASTPGLAGIQETQYF.

The chain uses TRBV30 and TRBJ2-7; no clear D gene. Trimming removed 7 bases at V and 3 bases at J, with 13 bases between. The CDR3 is 12 amino acids. Germline assignment: CDR1 GTSNPN and CDR2 SVGIG (reference sequence). The CDR3 coding sequence is TGTGCCTCGGGTAGGTCGGACTACGAGCAGTACTTC. The encoded protein is CASGRSDYEQYF.

This clone was detected once. The chain recombines TRBV7-9 with TRBJ1-5; D not certain. CDR1 is SEHNR, CDR2 FQNEAQ, per germline (reference sequence). The CDR3 covers 14 residues. V was trimmed by 0 bases and J by 1 base, leaving 4 bases between them. The CDR3 DNA reads as TGTGCCAGCAGCTTAGCGGGCAGCAATCAGCCCCAGCATTTT. Amino acids: CASSLAGSNQPQHF. The variable domain in full, completed from reference TRBV7-9 and TRBJ1-5, reads DTGVSQNPRHKITKRGQNVTFRCDPISEHNRLYWYRQTLGQGPEFLTYFQNEAQLEKSRLLSDRFSAERPKGSFSTLEIQRTEQGDSAMYLCASSLAGSNQPQHFGDGTRLSIL.

This chain connects TRBV4-1 to TRBJ2-1; 11 nucleotides align to TRBD2. This CDR3 is 17 amino acids long. The ends lost 10 bases at V and 3 bases at J; junction bases unmatched: 14. In germline, CDR1 is MGHRA, CDR2 YSYEKL. The CDR3 coding sequence is TGCGCCACCAGAGGACTAGCGGGTAAGGCCGACTACAATGAGCAGTTCTTC. This gives the protein CATRGLAGKADYNEQFF.

The rearrangement joins TRBV7-2 to TRBJ2-7; 11 bases are shared with TRBD2. Germline CDR1 is SGHTA and CDR2 is FQGNSA. The CDR3 contains 14 residues. V shed 5 bases and J 3 bases; nucleotides not matched to a gene: 3. The CDR3 sequence is CASSRTSGFYEQYF. DNA for the CDR3: TGTGCCAGCAGCCGGACTAGCGGGTTCTACGAGCAGTACTTC.

In this sample, this clone turned up once. The CDR3 loop is CASSLVPGLAGTDTQYF. CDR3 in DNA: TGCGCCAGCAGCTTGGTCCCGGGACTAGCGGGCACAGATACGCAGTATTTT. The V call is TRBV5-1, the J call TRBJ2-3; 11 positions match TRBD2. The length of the CDR3 is 17 residues. V lost 0 bases to trimming and J lost 1 base; unmatched junction nucleotides: 4. Per the germline V gene, CDR1 is SGHRS and CDR2 is YFSETQ.

The genes are TRBV11-3 and TRBJ2-7, with D perhaps matching TRBD1 (5 bases). The V and J ends lost 1 base and 8 bases respectively, with 21 bases between them. CDR3 length equals 16 residues. The V gene's germline CDR1 is SGHNT and CDR2 YENEEA. CDR3 DNA: TGTGCCAGCAGCTTAGGGGGTTTCACCGGGTTGGACAAGCAGTACTTC. This encodes CASSLGGFTGLDKQYF.

The chain uses TRBV7-2 and TRBJ2-7; 10 nucleotides line up with TRBD2. V was clipped by 5 bases and J by 7 bases; unmatched bases: 5. The germline gives CDR1 SGHTA, CDR2 FQGNSA. There are 13 residues in the CDR3. The CDR3: CASSRLAGGEQYF. The CDR3, as DNA: TGTGCCAGCAGCCGACTAGCGGGTGGGGAGCAGTACTTC. The variable domain in full, completed from reference TRBV7-2 and TRBJ2-7, reads GAGVSQSPSNKVTEKGKDVELRCDPISGHTALYWYRQSLGQGLEFLIYFQGNSAPDKSGLPSDRFSAERTGGSVSTLTIQRTQQEDSAVYLCASSRLAGGEQYFGPGTRLTVT.

The chain joins TRBV5-6 to TRBJ1-4; weak D call: TRBD1 (5 bases). Germline CDR1 SGHDT, CDR2 YYEEEE. Trimming pared 1 base from V and 3 bases from J, leaving 16 bases between. CDR3 length equals 17 residues. The CDR3 bases are TGTGCCAGCAGCTTGTTCCTCATGGGACGGGCTAATGAAAAACTGTTTTTT. This sequence encodes CASSLFLMGRANEKLFF.

This chain joins TRBV10-3 and TRBJ2-2, with TRBD1 as a possible D gene (7 bases). The V gene lost 8 bases and the J gene lost 1 base, with 14 bases spanning the gap. Germline lookup yields CDR1 ENHRY and CDR2 SYGVKD. This CDR3 region has 15 residues. In nucleotides, the CDR3 is TGTGCCATCGGGTCTCAGGGGGGGAACACCGGGGAGCTGTTTTTT. Translating it yields CAIGSQGGNTGELFF.

On this clone itself: The identical CDR3 is also encoded by other nucleotide sequences in the sample. The J gene is TRBJ1-5, the V gene TRBV7-8; 11 bases fit TRBD1. Trimming removed 5 bases from V and 4 bases from J; junction bases left unmatched: 10. CDR3 length: 17 residues. Germline assignment: CDR1 SGHVS and CDR2 FQNEAQ. The CDR3: CASSPRTGGNVNQPQHF. The CDR3 nucleotides read TGTGCCAGCAGCCCTCGGACAGGGGGCAACGTTAATCAGCCCCAGCATTTT.

Concerning this clone itself: One end of the junction does not line up with germline, which may come from a read error. The J gene is TRBJ2-7, the V gene TRBV7-7; 12 positions agree with TRBD2. The germline gives CDR1 SSHAT, CDR2 FNYEAQ (reference sequence). The CDR3 totals 16 residues. CDR3 sequence: CASSTRLAGVRYEQYF. As DNA, the CDR3 is TGTGCTAGCAGCACGCGACTAGCGGGAGTAAGATACGAGCAGTACTTC.

CDR3 region: CASSTGTAVVAQHF. The CDR3 DNA is TGTGCCAGCAGTACCGGGACAGCAGTCGTGGCCCAGCATTTT. The V gene is TRBV2, the J gene TRBJ1-5; 7 positions match TRBD1. The CDR3 runs 14 residues. CDR1 and CDR2 from the germline V gene are SNHLY and FYNNEI. Losses at the gene ends were 5 bases for V and 11 bases for J; bases not matched to a gene: 12.